This is a list of T cell receptor beta chains from one sample in a study of shared clonotypes between healthy human individuals. Sequencing was performed with immunoSEQ multiplex PCR; in TCRdb, only in-frame clones are kept and a portion is missing. The sample carries some 2,400,000 clones, nearly 97% recorded once. Sequenced: naive CD4+ T cells sorted from blood. These receptors were collected from a man between 18 and 29 years old in good health. Each CDR3 is given without its conserved first and last residue.

V	CDR3
TRBV7-9	ASSLETAYEQY
TRBV27	ASSLRGTGYT
TRBV27	ATSSGTQDEQF
TRBV5-1	ASSLDVGQGSYEQY
TRBV11-1	ASSFLAGAPGRETQY
TRBV5-5	ASSPEGRDEKLF
TRBV5-1	ASSFGLAGGGELF
TRBV10-3	AISEAGGSSYEQY
TRBV6-1	ASSVTGSGANVLT
TRBV5-6	ASNPSGSNYGYT
TRBV29-1	SVQEGAGELF
TRBV5-4	ASSLQPHTVNTEAF
TRBV6-5	ASRPGLAAYEQY
TRBV6-5	ASSMDRGRLEAF
TRBV4-1	ASSQEGPGQGRADTQY
TRBV11-2	ASSPDERSNQPQH
TRBV5-1	ASSLGTGLDEQY
TRBV18	ASSLYHPRVNQPQH
TRBV2	ASRSQISEAF
TRBV19	ASSQQSLPTQY